Presented here are 30 T cell receptor beta chains from one specimen sequenced in a study of CD8+ T cells in alopecia areata (dated by TCRdb to between 2018 and 2020). This sample's time point label indicates: around 24 weeks on oral tofacitinib. The sample's treatment or condition label, decoded: oral pan-JAK inhibitor, 5-10 mg twice daily. Library preparation was by the immunoSEQ multiplex PCR assay. RNA was extracted from all samples and reverse transcribed into cDNA, which served as template for TCR sequencing. TCRdb retrieved this table from immuneACCESS and kept in-frame rearrangements only. Not all clones are present; in checked studies, unresolved V genes account for under half, and no reason is known for the remainder. For this sample there are 150,000 to 200,000 clones; roughly 60% appear just once. The ten largest make up more than 5.5% of the sample. Specimen: CD4+ T cells sorted from blood, collected at week 24, from a patient treated with tofacitinib. The receptors originated from a human donor with alopecia areata.

The chain couples TRBV9 to TRBJ2-1; no firm D call. The CDR3 spans 12 residues. The germline CDR1 and CDR2 sequences are SGDLS and YYNGEE. V was clipped by 2 bases and J by 7 bases, with 7 bases between them. CDR3 protein: CASSVSENEQFF. DNA of the CDR3: TGTGCCAGCAGCGTCTCTGAGAATGAGCAGTTCTTC.

The V and J genes are TRBV18 and TRBJ1-5; D is unresolved. V lost 3 bases and J 0 bases, leaving 15 bases between the germline ends. Germline CDR1 KGHSH, CDR2 LQKENI. The CDR3 length is 17 residues. CDR3 residues: CASSPTNTRYSNQPQHF. The CDR3 DNA reads TGTGCCAGCTCACCGACGAACACAAGATATAGCAATCAGCCCCAGCATTTT.

The V call is TRBV18, the J call TRBJ1-5; no definite D call. The germline gives CDR1 KGHSH, CDR2 LQKENI. V was shortened by 3 bases and J by 4 bases, with 7 bases between the two germline ends. The CDR3 runs to 13 residues. The CDR3 loop reads CASSPQENQPQHF. CDR3 DNA: TGTGCCAGCTCACCCCAGGAAAATCAGCCCCAGCATTTT.

CDR3 nucleotides: TGTGCCAGCAGAAAAACAGGGACAGGGGTGGGTCAGCCCCAGCATTTT. Its translation: CASRKTGTGVGQPQHF. The chain joins TRBV27 to TRBJ1-5; 10 bases fit TRBD1. The CDR3 contains 16 residues. The junction had 11 bases not matched to a gene; V was cut back by 6 bases and J by 6 bases. Germline V gene sequence: CDR1 MNHEY, CDR2 SMNVEV (reference sequence).

The chain uses TRBV29-1 and TRBJ2-7; D unclear. The CDR3 extends over 12 amino acids. Per germline, CDR1 SQVTM and CDR2 ANQGSEA. Trimming cost V 4 bases and J 3 bases, with 10 bases left between them. For the CDR3, the DNA is TGCAGCGTTGGAAACGGCCTCTACGAGCAGTACTTC. It translates to CSVGNGLYEQYF.

This clone was counted between two and nine times. The chain links TRBV10-3 to TRBJ1-2; possible D gene TRBD1, 6 bases. V was pared by 6 bases and J by 7 bases, with 12 bases between. CDR3 size: 12 residues. Germline lookup yields CDR1 ENHRY and CDR2 SYGVKD. The CDR3 bases are TGTGCCATCAGGGATGACAGGACTGGCTACACCTTC. Encoded protein: CAIRDDRTGYTF.

This clone was picked up a small number of times. This rearrangement joins TRBV9 to TRBJ2-3; a weak D match, TRBD2 (6 bases). Germline V lookup: CDR1 SGDLS, CDR2 YYNGEE. This CDR3 region has 21 residues. The germline V and J ends were trimmed by 3 bases and 1 base, with 30 bases remaining between them. Written as DNA, the CDR3 is TGTGCCAGCAGCGCTAGAGGCGGAGGAGGAGAGCGGAGGGAGGGCACAGATACGCAGTATTTT. Translation gives CASSARGGGGERREGTDTQYF. Looking up the rest from reference TRBV9 and TRBJ2-3 gives the full variable domain: DSGVTQTPKHLITATGQRVTLRCSPRSGDLSVYWYQQSLDQGLQFLIQYYNGEERAKGNILERFSAQQFPDLHSELNLSSLELGDSALYFCASSARGGGGERREGTDTQYFGPGTRLTVL.

The J gene is TRBJ1-2, the V gene TRBV29-1; D might be TRBD1 (6 bases). CDR1 and CDR2 from the germline V gene are SQVTM and ANQGSEA. The length of the CDR3 is 14 residues. Trimming shortened V by 5 bases and J by 4 bases, and 17 bases separated the two germline ends. The CDR3 sequence is CSVSGARVAYGYTF. The CDR3 bases are TGCAGCGTTTCAGGGGCCAGGGTGGCCTATGGCTACACCTTC.

The CDR3: CAWSVQYGAGAFF. Here the CDR3 DNA reads TGTGCCTGGAGTGTACAATACGGGGCTGGTGCTTTCTTT. J is TRBJ1-1 and V is TRBV30; D might be TRBD1 (5 bases). V shed 0 bases and J shed 11 bases, with 16 bases lying between them. Germline V gene data show CDR1 as GTSNPN and CDR2 as SVGIG (reference sequence). This CDR3 has 13 residues. Combining the CDR3 with reference TRBV30 and TRBJ1-1 gives the whole variable domain SQTIHQWPATLVQPVGSPLSLECTVEGTSNPNLYWYRQAAGRGLQLLFYSVGIGQISSEVPQNLSASRPQDRQFILSSKKLLLSDSGFYLCAWSVQYGAGAFFGQGTRLTVV.

The chain links TRBV18 to TRBJ2-2; D gene uncertain. The V gene lost 3 bases and the J gene lost 0 bases, with 11 bases spanning the gap. Germline-derived CDR1 and CDR2 are KGHSH and LQKENI. This CDR3 has 16 residues. The DNA of the CDR3 is TGTGCCAGCTCACCTAACCGACACTCGAACACCGGGGAGCTGTTTTTT. It is translated as CASSPNRHSNTGELFF.

The chain uses TRBV7-9 and TRBJ1-5; a possible D gene is TRBD1 (5 bases). This CDR3 comprises 15 residues. Germline V gene data show CDR1 as SEHNR and CDR2 as FQNEAQ (reference sequence). Trimming removed 1 base from V and 2 bases from J, with 9 bases in between. The CDR3 bases are TGTGCCAGCAGCTTAGAGGTAGGGGGCAATCAGCCCCAGCATTTT. This translates into CASSLEVGGNQPQHF.

This clone was detected only a few times. The chain links TRBV29-1 to TRBJ2-1; 7 positions match TRBD1. The CDR3 is 14 amino acids. The germline V gene encodes CDR1 SQVTM and CDR2 ANQGSEA. With V trimmed by 6 bases and J by 2 bases, 7 bases remained unmatched. In DNA form, the CDR3 reads TGCAGCGTGGTCCGGGACAGCCCCTACAATGAGCAGTTCTTC. It specifies CSVVRDSPYNEQFF.

This chain connects TRBV5-1 to TRBJ1-1; 8 bases map to TRBD1. Germline values: CDR1 SGHRS, CDR2 YFSETQ. V lost 4 bases to trimming and J lost 3 bases; unmatched junction nucleotides: 8. The length of the CDR3 is 15 residues. CDR3 residues: CASSSGQGLYTEAFF. The CDR3, as DNA: TGCGCCAGCAGCAGTGGACAGGGACTATACACTGAAGCTTTCTTT.

The gene calls are TRBV5-4 and TRBJ2-3; TRBD2 agrees at 7 bases. Germline V gene sequence: CDR1 SGHNT, CDR2 YYREEE (reference sequence). The ends lost 1 base at V and 7 bases at J; junction bases unmatched: 3. CDR3 length: 13 residues. This chain's CDR3 is CASSLTSANTQYF. The CDR3 nucleotides read TGTGCCAGCAGCTTGACTAGCGCCAATACGCAGTATTTT.

The chain has TRBV11-2 and TRBJ2-2; D is undetermined. Between the trimmed V and J ends, which lost 1 base and 3 bases, there was a span of 6 bases. Looked up from germline, CDR1 is SGHAT and CDR2 is FQNNGV. The CDR3 runs to 14 residues. Here the CDR3 reads CASSLVRDTGELFF. Written as DNA, the CDR3 is TGTGCCAGCAGCTTAGTACGAGACACCGGGGAGCTGTTTTTT.

This chain connects TRBV6-1 to TRBJ2-7; D is possibly TRBD1 (6 bases). The V gene lost 2 bases and the J gene lost 5 bases, with 13 bases spanning the gap. The CDR3 extends over 14 amino acids. In germline, CDR1 is MNHNS, CDR2 SASEGT. CDR3: CASSELRQDDEQYF. CDR3 in DNA: TGTGCCAGCAGTGAATTGAGACAGGACGACGAGCAGTACTTC.

This sequence joins TRBV7-2 and TRBJ1-1; no clear D gene. V lost 5 bases, J lost 3 bases, and 16 bases lay in between. The CDR3 loop spans 15 amino acids. Per germline, CDR1 SGHTA and CDR2 FQGNSA. The CDR3 reads CASSPQARIDTEAFF. For the CDR3, the DNA is TGTGCCAGCAGCCCCCAGGCCAGGATTGACACTGAAGCTTTCTTT.

About this clone: Its ends do not fully match the called genes, so a read error is possible. The chain joins TRBV2 to TRBJ2-5, with D hard to call. The CDR3 runs to 13 residues. Germline V CDR1 and CDR2: SNHLY, FYNNEI. This CDR3 is CASNEGSEETQYF. The CDR3, as DNA: TGTGCCAGCAATGAAGGTTCGGAAGAGACCCAGTACTTC.

The gene calls are TRBV7-9 and TRBJ2-6; D gene uncertain. The length of the CDR3 is 14 residues. Germline values: CDR1 SEHNR, CDR2 FQNEAQ (reference sequence). V gave up 5 bases and J gave up 0 bases, with 5 bases separating them. CDR3 amino acids: CASSGSSGANVLTF. CDR3 sequence (DNA): TGTGCCAGCAGCGGCAGCTCTGGGGCCAACGTCCTGACTTTC.

This clone was seen more than once but under ten times. The chain employs TRBV29-1 and TRBJ2-5; 7 positions agree with TRBD1. The CDR3 covers 13 residues. Germline trimming cut 8 bases from V and 2 bases from J; bases unmatched to any gene: 8. Germline lookup yields CDR1 SQVTM and CDR2 ANQGSEA. As DNA, the CDR3 is TGCAGCAATATCCCGACAGGGCAAGAGACCCAGTACTTC. This gives the protein CSNIPTGQETQYF. The complete variable domain, with remaining parts taken from reference TRBV29-1 and TRBJ2-5, reads SAVISQKPSRDICQRGTSLTIQCQVDSQVTMMFWYRQQPGQSLTLIATANQGSEATYESGFVIDKFPISRPNLTFSTLTVSNMSPEDSSIYLCSNIPTGQETQYFGPGTRLLVL.

This rearrangement joins TRBV10-3 to TRBJ1-6; a weak D match, TRBD1 (5 bases). V shed 8 bases and J shed 5 bases, with 13 bases lying between them. The germline gives CDR1 ENHRY, CDR2 SYGVKD. The CDR3 is 14 residues long. CDR3 protein: CAIAWDADNSPLHF. The CDR3 nucleotides are TGTGCCATCGCCTGGGACGCAGATAATTCACCCCTCCACTTT.

This chain joins TRBV18 and TRBJ2-5; TRBD1 agrees at 8 bases. CDR3 length: 15 amino acids. In germline, CDR1 is KGHSH, CDR2 LQKENI. Losses at the gene ends were 3 bases for V and 5 bases for J; bases not matched to a gene: 8. The chain's CDR3 is CASSPGQGAMETQYF. The CDR3 DNA sequence: TGTGCCAGCTCACCGGGCCAGGGGGCGATGGAGACCCAGTACTTC.

A remark on this clone: Germline and junction disagree at one end, which may indicate a read error. The rearrangement joins TRBV14 to TRBJ2-7; D remains unclear. This CDR3 has 14 residues. Germline V gene data show CDR1 as SGHDN and CDR2 as FVKESK. CDR3 DNA: TGTGCCAGCAGCCAAGGATTAGAGTCCTCCGAGCAGTACTTC. Translation gives CASSQGLESSEQYF.

CDR3 residues: CASGSGGPTDTQYF. The CDR3 DNA reads TGTGCCTCGGGTTCAGGGGGGCCCACAGATACGCAGTATTTT. V gene TRBV19 combines with J gene TRBJ2-3; a weak D match, TRBD1 (7 bases). This CDR3 has 14 amino acids. Per the germline V gene, CDR1 is LNHDA and CDR2 is SQIVND (reference sequence). Trimming took off 11 bases at V and 2 bases at J, with 17 bases between the two ends.

The chain carries TRBV30 and TRBJ2-1, with 8 bases matching TRBD2. The CDR3 is made up of 15 amino acids. V gave up 0 bases and J gave up 7 bases; unmatched junction bases: 8. Germline V gives CDR1 GTSNPN, CDR2 SVGIG (reference sequence). CDR3 nucleotides: TGTGCCTGGAGTGTACCAGCGGGAGTCAGGAATGAGCAGTTCTTC. This sequence encodes CAWSVPAGVRNEQFF.

The chain joins TRBV27 to TRBJ1-2; unclear D gene. This CDR3 is built from 12 residues. Germline V gene sequence: CDR1 MNHEY, CDR2 SMNVEV (reference sequence). Trimming stripped 2 bases from V and 1 base from J, with 2 bases between. The CDR3 loop is CASSLDNYGYTF. The CDR3, as DNA: TGTGCCAGCAGTTTAGATAACTATGGCTACACCTTC.

This clone was counted only a few times. The V gene is TRBV9, the J gene TRBJ2-3, with TRBD1 matching 7 bases. The J segment lost 1 base and the V segment lost 4 bases, leaving 12 bases of the junction unmatched. The V gene's germline CDR1 is SGDLS and CDR2 YYNGEE. The CDR3 has 17 amino acids. The CDR3 DNA sequence: TGTGCCAGCAGCTTCTCGGACAGGCCGCTGGGCACAGATACGCAGTATTTT. This translates into CASSFSDRPLGTDTQYF.

The V gene is TRBV29-1, the J gene TRBJ2-5, with D tentatively TRBD1 (7 bases). This CDR3 spans 15 amino acids. Germline CDR1 and CDR2: SQVTM and ANQGSEA. V shed 0 bases and J shed 1 base, with 12 bases lying between them. CDR3 sequence (DNA): TGCAGCGTTGAAGATCGGAGGGGGCCCCAAGAGACCCAGTACTTC. This translates into CSVEDRRGPQETQYF. Together with reference TRBV29-1 and TRBJ2-5, the CDR3 gives the full variable domain: SAVISQKPSRDICQRGTSLTIQCQVDSQVTMMFWYRQQPGQSLTLIATANQGSEATYESGFVIDKFPISRPNLTFSTLTVSNMSPEDSSIYLCSVEDRRGPQETQYFGPGTRLLVL.

The chain couples TRBV25-1 to TRBJ1-6; 12 bases map to TRBD1. Germline lookup yields CDR1 MGHDK and CDR2 SYGVNS. CDR3 length: 16 amino acids. Unmatched junction bases numbered 3, after V lost 3 bases and J lost 6 bases. The DNA for the CDR3 is TGTGCCAGCAGTGATCCGGGACAGGGGGCTAATTCACCCCTCCACTTT. Its translation: CASSDPGQGANSPLHF.

The chain employs TRBV5-1 and TRBJ2-2; D is unresolved. The length of the CDR3 is 13 residues. CDR1 SGHRS and CDR2 YFSETQ come from the germline V gene. V was pared by 1 base and J by 6 bases, with 7 bases between. The CDR3 DNA is TGCGCCAGCAGCTTGCAAAGTTCCGGGGAGCTGTTTTTT. It codes for CASSLQSSGELFF. Full variable domain (outside the CDR3, taken from reference TRBV5-1 and TRBJ2-2): KAGVTQTPRYLIKTRGQQVTLSCSPISGHRSVSWYQQTPGQGLQFLFEYFSETQRNKGNFPGRFSGRQFSNSRSEMNVSTLELGDSALYLCASSLQSSGELFFGEGSRLTVL.